The 5 T cell receptor beta chains below were found in one sample sequenced in a study of blood T cell repertoires in COVID-19. Assay used: immunoSEQ multiplex PCR; TCRdb lists only in-frame clones, some missing. The data hold about 310,000 clones, with 87% observed a single time. Sequenced input: peripheral blood. These receptor sequences come from a man younger than 35 with active or convalescent COVID-19.

The V call is TRBV7-6, the J call TRBJ2-7; D remains unclear. The CDR3 runs 16 residues. Germline V gene lookup returns CDR1 SGHVS and CDR2 FNYEAQ. V lost 0 bases and J 5 bases, leaving 17 bases between the germline ends. CDR3 DNA sequence: TGTGCCAGCAGCTTAGCTCAAACCCCCAGATCTCACGAGCAGTACTTC. Residues: CASSLAQTPRSHEQYF.

The chain couples TRBV18 to TRBJ1-3; 8 nucleotides match TRBD1. Germline values: CDR1 KGHSH, CDR2 LQKENI. The J segment lost 3 bases and the V segment lost 5 bases, leaving 12 bases of the junction unmatched. The CDR3 spans 17 residues. The CDR3 region is CASSTYTGTGDGNTIYF. The CDR3 nucleotides read TGTGCCAGCTCAACGTATACCGGGACAGGCGATGGAAACACCATATATTTT.

The chain joins TRBV24-1 to TRBJ2-3; 10 bases agree with TRBD2. Germline V CDR1 and CDR2: KGHDR, SFDVKD. V was pared by 8 bases and J by 4 bases, with 8 bases of the junction left unmatched. The CDR3 has 15 residues. The CDR3 protein is CATKGPSGSPDTQYF. In DNA form, the CDR3 reads TGTGCCACCAAGGGTCCTAGCGGGAGTCCAGATACGCAGTATTTT.

The V gene is TRBV7-9, the J gene TRBJ1-4; 7 nucleotides line up with TRBD1. The V and J ends lost 8 bases and 6 bases, in that order; junction bases with no gene match: 6. This CDR3 is 13 amino acids long. CDR1 and CDR2 from the germline V gene are SEHNR and FQNEAQ (reference sequence). The CDR3 region has the DNA TGTGCCAGCGTGAGACAGGGAGATGAAAAACTGTTTTTT. Its protein is CASVRQGDEKLFF.

The rearrangement links TRBV4-1 to TRBJ1-6; 7 bases fit TRBD1. Germline trimming cut 4 bases from V and 1 base from J; bases unmatched to any gene: 13. CDR1 and CDR2 (germline): MGHRA, YSYEKL. CDR3 length: 19 amino acids. The chain's CDR3 is CASSLEALTGFSYNSPLHF. CDR3 bases: TGCGCCAGCAGCCTCGAGGCCCTGACAGGGTTTTCCTATAATTCACCCCTCCACTTT.